Below are 15 T cell receptor beta chains sequenced from a single sample in a study of cytomegalovirus exposure and HLA in healthy donors. Assay used: immunoSEQ multiplex PCR; TCRdb lists only in-frame clones, some missing. The sample has tens of thousands of clones; 92% are singletons. Material: PBMCs. These receptor sequences come from a woman aged 18-29 years in good health and CMV-seronegative.

This chain connects TRBV7-9 to TRBJ2-2; D unclear. This CDR3 spans 12 amino acids. Germline V gives CDR1 SEHNR, CDR2 FQNEAQ (reference sequence). Between the trimmed V and J ends, which lost 4 bases and 3 bases, there was a span of 3 bases. The CDR3 reads CASSSYTGELFF. In nucleotides, the CDR3 is TGTGCCAGCAGCTCCTACACCGGGGAGCTGTTTTTT.

V usage is TRBV18 and J usage is TRBJ2-7; a possible D gene is TRBD1 (6 bases). V was cut by 3 bases and J by 3 bases, with 15 bases left in between. The CDR3 totals 15 residues. Germline V CDR1 and CDR2: KGHSH, LQKENI. The CDR3 coding sequence is TGTGCCAGCTCACCGGGCCAGGGGATCTACTACGAGCAGTACTTC. It is translated as CASSPGQGIYYEQYF.

The chain couples TRBV6-5 to TRBJ2-4, with a weak D call TRBD2 (6 bases). Trimming left V 6 bases short and J 6 bases short, with 15 bases between. Per the germline V gene, CDR1 is MNHEY and CDR2 is SVGAGI. The CDR3 totals 14 residues. In nucleotides, the CDR3 is TGTGCCAGCAGCCGTCAGTGGGGAGGAAACATTCAGTACTTC. Amino acids: CASSRQWGGNIQYF.

The rearrangement uses TRBV10-1 and TRBJ2-7; D not resolved. This CDR3 is built from 16 residues. The V gene lost 0 bases and the J gene lost 2 bases, with 14 bases spanning the gap. Per germline, CDR1 WNHNN and CDR2 SYGVQD (reference sequence). CDR3 nucleotides: TGCGCCAGCAGTGAGTCGAGTGACATCCGGCCCTACGAGCAGTACTTC. This translates into CASSESSDIRPYEQYF.

For the CDR3, the DNA is TGTGCCATCAGTGAGTCTGAGAGCGGGTACACTGAAGCTTTCTTT. This translates into CAISESESGYTEAFF. V and J are TRBV10-3 and TRBJ1-1; no definite D call. Germline CDR1 reads ENHRY; CDR2 reads SYGVKD. The V end lost 0 bases, the J end lost 3 bases, and 11 bases lay between the germline ends. This CDR3 has 15 residues.

V and J are TRBV7-6 and TRBJ2-5; TRBD2 is a possible D gene (6 bases). The CDR3 extends over 13 amino acids. V was cut by 4 bases and J by 8 bases, with 14 bases left in between. Germline CDR1 reads SGHVS; CDR2 reads FNYEAQ. The CDR3 nucleotides read TGTGCCAGCAGCTCCCCGGGGACTTCAACCCAGTACTTC. Its translation is CASSSPGTSTQYF. Full variable domain (outside the CDR3, taken from reference TRBV7-6 and TRBJ2-5): GAGVSQSPRYKVTKRGQDVALRCDPISGHVSLYWYRQALGQGPEFLTYFNYEAQQDKSGLPNDRFSAERPEGSISTLTIQRTEQRDSAMYRCASSSPGTSTQYFGPGTRLLVL.

In this sample, this clone turned up once. The rearrangement links TRBV6-1 to TRBJ1-6; TRBD1 is a possible D gene (5 bases). The germline CDR1 and CDR2 sequences are MNHNS and SASEGT. Trimming took 3 bases from V and 3 from J, leaving 9 bases between them. There are 15 residues in the CDR3. Here the CDR3 reads CASSDRVSYNSPLHF. The CDR3 DNA reads as TGTGCCAGCAGTGACAGGGTTAGCTATAATTCACCCCTCCACTTT.

The chain recombines TRBV5-6 with TRBJ2-6; 7 nucleotides agree with TRBD1. J was trimmed by 0 bases and V by 4 bases; bases with no gene match: 4. Germline V lookup: CDR1 SGHDT, CDR2 YYEEEE. CDR3 length: 16 amino acids. The CDR3 here is CASSRGRFSGANVLTF. CDR3 nucleotides: TGTGCCAGCAGCAGGGGGCGGTTCTCTGGGGCCAACGTCCTGACTTTC.

The chain joins TRBV11-1 to TRBJ2-7; 7 bases are a match to TRBD1. This CDR3 has 15 amino acids. V shed 6 bases, J shed 1 base, and the junction held 9 bases outside the gene matches. Germline CDR1 SGHAT, CDR2 FQDESV (reference sequence). The CDR3 is CASSLNDRASYEQYF. The CDR3 region has the DNA TGTGCCAGCAGTTTAAATGACAGGGCTTCCTACGAGCAGTACTTC.

The chain combines TRBV5-5 with TRBJ2-3; 14 bases align to TRBD2. Trimming removed 4 bases from V and 3 bases from J; junction bases left unmatched: 10. This CDR3 has 18 residues. Looked up from germline, CDR1 is SGHKS and CDR2 is YYEKEE (reference sequence). The CDR3 DNA sequence: TGTGCCAGCAGCAGACTAGCGGGGGGGCCGATTCGGACAGATACGCAGTATTTT. Its translation is CASSRLAGGPIRTDTQYF.

The CDR3 DNA is TGTGCCAGCAGCCTTAGCGAGGGGGAGTCACCCCTCCACTTT. It translates to CASSLSEGESPLHF. The genes are TRBV7-8 and TRBJ1-6, with D perhaps TRBD1 (6 bases). The CDR3 is made up of 14 amino acids. The V gene lost 5 bases and the J gene lost 10 bases, with 15 bases spanning the gap. Germline lookup yields CDR1 SGHVS and CDR2 FQNEAQ.

As concerns this clone: Germline and junction disagree at one end, which may indicate a read error. The chain carries TRBV2 and TRBJ1-3; D is unresolved. Germline-derived CDR1 and CDR2 are SNHLY and FYNNEI. The CDR3 length is 14 residues. The CDR3 region has the DNA TGTGCCAGCAGGGAAGACTTCTCTGGAAACACCATATATTTT. Protein product: CASREDFSGNTIYF.

The V gene is TRBV19, the J gene TRBJ2-7; 7 nucleotides line up with TRBD2. CDR1 is LNHDA and CDR2 is SQIVND in the germline V gene (reference sequence). The CDR3 is 14 residues long. Trimming took 0 bases from V and 3 from J; bases not matched to a gene: 2. DNA for the CDR3: TGTGCCAGTAGTATAGATGGGAGGGACTACGAGCAGTACTTC. Encoded protein: CASSIDGRDYEQYF.

The chain combines TRBV7-6 with TRBJ2-2; 9 positions match TRBD2. V was clipped by 1 base and J by 5 bases; unmatched bases: 8. CDR3 size: 17 residues. Germline V gene sequence: CDR1 SGHVS, CDR2 FNYEAQ. CDR3 residues: CASSLGPAGGRTGELFF. In DNA, the CDR3 is TGTGCCAGCAGCTTAGGGCCGGCGGGGGGGAGAACCGGGGAGCTGTTTTTT.

V is TRBV5-5 and J is TRBJ2-7, with TRBD2 as a possible D gene (5 bases). The CDR3 runs to 17 residues. The germline V gene has CDR1 SGHKS and CDR2 YYEKEE (reference sequence). The V end was cut by 5 bases, the J end by 0 bases, with 21 bases between. In DNA, the CDR3 is TGTGCCAGCAGACCAATGCCGGGGTACCTTAGCTCCTACGAGCAGTACTTC. It is translated as CASRPMPGYLSSYEQYF.